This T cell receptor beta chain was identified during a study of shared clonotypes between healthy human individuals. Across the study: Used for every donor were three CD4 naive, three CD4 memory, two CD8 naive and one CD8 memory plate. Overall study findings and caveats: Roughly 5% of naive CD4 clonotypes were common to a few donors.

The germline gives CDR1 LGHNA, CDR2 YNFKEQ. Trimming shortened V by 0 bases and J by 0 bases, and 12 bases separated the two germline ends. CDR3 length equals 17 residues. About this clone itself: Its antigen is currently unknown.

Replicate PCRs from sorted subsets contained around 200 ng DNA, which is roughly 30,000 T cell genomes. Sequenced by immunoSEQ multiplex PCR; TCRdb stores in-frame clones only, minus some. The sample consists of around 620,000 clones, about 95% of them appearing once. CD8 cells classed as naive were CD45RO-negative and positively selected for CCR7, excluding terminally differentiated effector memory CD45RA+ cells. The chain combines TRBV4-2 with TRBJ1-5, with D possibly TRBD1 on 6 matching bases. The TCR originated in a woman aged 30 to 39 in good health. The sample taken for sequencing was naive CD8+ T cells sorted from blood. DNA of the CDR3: TGTGCCAGCAGCCAAGAAGAAACAGGGTATAGCAATCAGCCCCAGCATTTT. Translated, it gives CASSQEETGYSNQPQHF.